The subject of this entry is one TCR beta chain. This clone appeared a single time. It lacks a known antigen. The sample holds no much larger clone one base away, and base qualities are not on file. These data are taken from a study of shared clonotypes between healthy human individuals (dated by TCRdb to the early 2020s). For context, the study as a whole: The cohort comprised two women and a few men aged 18 to 49 years. Between about 0.9 and 9 billion PBMCs per donor were obtained by leukapheresis. To increase sequencing depth and limit assay-specific biases, different laboratories used diverse techniques to prepare libraries and sequence TCR repertoires. To estimate repertoire size and how much clonotypes are shared between individuals, the study performed deep sequencing of blood TCR repertoires from a handful of healthy adults. Per donor, three plates each were used for CD4 naive and CD4 memory, two for CD8 naive, and one for CD8 memory.

The paper's findings and limits, for the study overall: Naive subsets generally had larger estimated clonotype richness than memory subsets. Pairwise subsampling led to the expectation that sequencing depth would affect the degree of clonotype sharing among donors. Higher generation probabilities were observed for clonotypes shared by all four sorted-subset donors than for non-shared clonotypes. About 5% of naive CD4, 3.5% of naive CD8, around 2.3% of memory CD4, and 0.4% of memory CD8 clonotypes were shared across a few donors. Even with the large sequencing depth, rarefaction of the sorted-subset datasets indicated that sequencing was incomplete. Sampling was restricted to blood, and TCR repertoires in tissues likely differ from the TCR repertoires found in blood. The small number of donors limited the genetic and exposure-history diversity represented.

As encoded in the germline V gene, CDR1 is SGHRS while CDR2 is YFSETQ. From the cysteine up to the phenylalanine, the CDR3 has a length of 17 residues. Only the CDR3 part of the read is kept: 51 bases, read in frame from the first base. At the junction V is shortened by 0 bases and J by 3 bases; bases outside the gene matches: 6. Using the deep immunoSEQ assay, TCR CDR3 regions were amplified from genomic DNA by multiplex PCR. Genomic DNA extracted from each cell subset was distributed evenly over all wells of several immunoSEQ 96-well plates, and each plate served as one replicate. Each replicate PCR for sorted subsets received 150 to 250 ng genomic DNA, equal to 30,000 or so T cell genomes. The purified libraries were quantified using a Qubit 3.0 fluorometer, sized with a Bioanalyzer 2100, and then quantified again using the KAPA Library Quantification kit. Every immunoSEQ 96-well plate was sequenced on a separate single-read 150-cycle Illumina NextSeq 550 flow cell. Turning to the authors' computational methods: Because the immunoSEQ output included only junctional sequences and no quality scores, the filtering could not be the same as the filtering used for full-length reads. To assign V/J genes and CDR3, sequences were annotated using PyIR, a Python wrapper for IgBLAST v1.9, with IMGT germline references. Reads were removed for weak V/J assignments (E-value above 1e-6), missing CDR3, stop codons, out-of-frame junctions, or ambiguous translated residues. V3J clonotypes were defined as sequences sharing the same inferred V gene, J gene, and CDR3 amino acid sequence. Percentage overlap between repertoires was calculated by dividing the number of shared unique clonotypes by the size of the smaller repertoire. Three approaches were used to assess repertoire richness: RTK rarefaction, the Chao1 estimator, and Recon v2.1 estimates of unobserved clonotypes. For all TCRbeta clonotypes obtained by the gDNA method from several donors, generation probabilities were computed with OLGA. TCRdb re-hosts the immuneACCESS table, in-frame sequences only. Its copies lack some clones; in the studies checked, an unresolved V gene accounts for under half of them, and the cause for the rest is not known. V and J calls and clone size are those listed in that table; D and trimming were worked out from the DNA. This sample is represented by some 2 million clones; 90% to 95% of them were singletons. The biggest ten clones account for approximately 0.13% of the sample.

Healthy HIV-negative adults with no recently reported acute infections or vaccinations were included as donors. Only Caucasian adults living in Nashville, Tennessee, USA were represented among the donors. CD4+ T cells were enriched by magnetic negative selection; naive cells were then positively selected on CD45RA, and the negative fraction formed the memory subset. After blood collection by leukapheresis, PBMCs were isolated using Ficoll-Histopaque density gradient centrifugation and then cryopreserved in the vapor phase of liquid nitrogen. Analytical flow cytometry was used to check the purity and quantity of every magnetically sorted T cell population. Genomic DNA was isolated from each sorted fraction and quantified by UV absorbance on a Nanodrop 2000c.

Sequenced: naive CD4+ T cells sorted from blood. Interpreted using the paper, the cell subset or site label stands for: CD45RA+ positively selected. The sequence links TRBV5-1 to TRBJ2-2; 9 junctional bases match TRBD2. The TCR comes from a young man in good health. The DNA sequence is as follows: TGCGCCAGCAGCTTGGATTTAGCGGGGGACCACACCGGGGAGCTGTTTTTT. Translated, this is CASSLDLAGDHTGELFF.